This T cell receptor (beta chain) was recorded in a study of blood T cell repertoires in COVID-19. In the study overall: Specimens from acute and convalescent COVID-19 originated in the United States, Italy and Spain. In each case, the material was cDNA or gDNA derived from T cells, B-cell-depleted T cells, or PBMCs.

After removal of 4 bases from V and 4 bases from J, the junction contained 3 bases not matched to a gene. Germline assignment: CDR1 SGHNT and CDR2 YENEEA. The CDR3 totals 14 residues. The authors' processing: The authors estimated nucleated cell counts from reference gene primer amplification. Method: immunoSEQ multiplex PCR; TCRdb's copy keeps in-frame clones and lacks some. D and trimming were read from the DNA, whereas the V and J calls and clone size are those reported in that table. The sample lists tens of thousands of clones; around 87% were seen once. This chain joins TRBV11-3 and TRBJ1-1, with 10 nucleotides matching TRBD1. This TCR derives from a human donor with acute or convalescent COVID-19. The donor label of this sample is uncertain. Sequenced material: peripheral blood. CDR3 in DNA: TGTGCCAGCAGCTGGGGACAGGGGAGCACTGAAGCTTTCTTT. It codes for CASSWGQGSTEAFF.